The 26 T cell receptor beta chains below come from one sample, sequenced in a study of blood T cell repertoires in COVID-19. Some clones are missing from TCRdb's copy, which holds only in-frame ones; the method was immunoSEQ multiplex PCR. The data hold roughly 100,000 clones, with roughly 86% observed a single time. The sample consisted of peripheral blood. These receptors originate from a middle-aged man with active or convalescent COVID-19.

This rearrangement joins TRBV30 to TRBJ2-6, with TRBD1 matching over 9 bases. The trim removed 3 bases at V and 4 bases at J, leaving 4 bases unmatched. Germline V lookup: CDR1 GTSNPN, CDR2 SVGIG (reference sequence). The CDR3 extends over 15 amino acids. CDR3 in amino acids: CAWRGQGPGANVLTF. The CDR3 nucleotides read TGTGCCTGGAGGGGACAGGGACCGGGGGCCAACGTCCTGACTTTC.

CDR3 protein: CASSQESLVPQETQYF. The CDR3, as DNA: TGTGCCAGCAGCCAAGAAAGCCTAGTACCCCAAGAGACCCAGTACTTC. The chain links TRBV3-1 (or the pseudogene TRBV3-2) to TRBJ2-5; D gene unclear. V gave up 0 bases and J gave up 1 base, with 12 bases separating them. CDR3 length: 16 amino acids. Germline V CDR1 and CDR2: LGHDT, YNNKEL (reference sequence).

This rearrangement joins TRBV28 to TRBJ1-1, with 12 bases aligning to TRBD1. CDR1 MDHEN and CDR2 SYDVKM come from the germline V gene. Trimming took 8 bases from V and 0 from J; bases not matched to a gene: 7. This CDR3 comprises 16 residues. The CDR3 bases are TGTGCCAGCGGGACAGGGGGCTTTATGGTGAACACTGAAGCTTTCTTT. This translates into CASGTGGFMVNTEAFF.

The J gene is TRBJ2-2, the V gene TRBV2, with 7 positions matching TRBD1. The V gene's germline CDR1 is SNHLY and CDR2 FYNNEI. There are 15 residues in the CDR3. After removal of 6 bases from V and 3 bases from J, the junction contained 7 bases not matched to a gene. The CDR3 region has the DNA TGTGCCAGCAGGGCTAACAGGGGATACACCGGGGAGCTGTTTTTT. It codes for CASRANRGYTGELFF.

The CDR3 spells CASSLVGSGNQPQHF. The CDR3 DNA follows: TGTGCCAGCAGCTTAGTTGGCAGTGGCAATCAGCCCCAGCATTTT. The gene calls are TRBV7-8 and TRBJ1-5; D gene uncertain. The CDR3 totals 15 residues. CDR1 and CDR2 from the germline V gene are SGHVS and FQNEAQ. V was trimmed by 1 base and J by 2 bases, leaving 9 bases between them. Looking up the rest from reference TRBV7-8 and TRBJ1-5 gives the full variable domain: GAGVSQSPRYKVAKRGQDVALRCDPISGHVSLFWYQQALGQGPEFLTYFQNEAQLDKSGLPSDRFFAERPEGSVSTLKIQRTQQEDSAVYLCASSLVGSGNQPQHFGDGTRLSIL.

This clone was seen a few times. The V and J genes are TRBV3-1 (or the pseudogene TRBV3-2) and TRBJ1-4; the D is unclear. Trimming took 4 bases from V and 2 from J, leaving 14 bases between them. Germline CDR1 and CDR2: LGHDT and YNNKEL (reference sequence). The CDR3 loop spans 16 amino acids. The CDR3 coding sequence is TGTGCCAGCAGCCCACAAGTTTCACAGACTAATGAAAAACTGTTTTTT. Residues: CASSPQVSQTNEKLFF.

V usage is TRBV3-1 (or the pseudogene TRBV3-2) and J usage is TRBJ2-5; TRBD2 aligns across 12 bases. V shed 1 base and J 5 bases; nucleotides not matched to a gene: 11. This CDR3 has 18 amino acids. CDR1 is LGHDT and CDR2 is YNNKEL in the germline V gene (reference sequence). CDR3 sequence: CASSQGGSSGGASETQYF. The CDR3 DNA reads as TGTGCCAGCAGCCAAGGAGGGTCTAGCGGGGGGGCCTCGGAGACCCAGTACTTC.

The rearrangement uses TRBV6-2 or TRBV6-3 and TRBJ2-3, with TRBD1 as a possible D gene (5 bases). CDR1 MNHEY and CDR2 SVGEGT come from the germline V gene. V dropped 2 bases and J dropped 1 base, with 10 bases sitting between them. The CDR3 loop spans 15 amino acids. This chain's CDR3 is CASSYDQGGTDTQYF. CDR3 coding DNA: TGTGCCAGCAGTTACGACCAGGGTGGCACAGATACGCAGTATTTT.

The V gene is TRBV28, the J gene TRBJ2-5; TRBD1 agrees at 11 bases. This CDR3 is 15 amino acids long. Germline CDR1 reads MDHEN; CDR2 reads SYDVKM. V shed 5 bases, J shed 5 bases, and the junction held 7 bases outside the gene matches. CDR3 coding DNA: TGTGCCAGCAGTCACCCGGGACAGGGGGGGGAGACCCAGTACTTC. Its protein is CASSHPGQGGETQYF.

The chain has TRBV19 and TRBJ2-3, with 10 positions matching TRBD2. V was clipped by 5 bases and J by 4 bases; unmatched bases: 6. The CDR3 totals 15 residues. Per the germline V gene, CDR1 is LNHDA and CDR2 is SQIVND (reference sequence). CDR3 sequence reads: CASSPTSGSADTQYF. The DNA of the CDR3 is TGTGCCAGTAGTCCGACTAGCGGGTCCGCAGATACGCAGTATTTT.

This chain links TRBV5-1 with TRBJ2-5; 10 bases fit TRBD2. CDR1 is SGHRS and CDR2 is YFSETQ in the germline V gene. The CDR3 runs to 16 residues. V gave up 7 bases and J gave up 6 bases; unmatched junction bases: 15. The CDR3 region is CASADGSGGYGKTQYF. CDR3 DNA sequence: TGCGCCAGCGCCGACGGTAGCGGGGGGTACGGGAAGACCCAGTACTTC.

V usage is TRBV28 and J usage is TRBJ1-4; TRBD1 matches at 10 bases. Trimming at V came to 2 bases and at J to 7 bases, leaving 4 bases not matched to a gene. This CDR3 has 15 residues. Germline-derived CDR1 and CDR2 are MDHEN and SYDVKM. In nucleotides, the CDR3 is TGTGCCAGCAGTTTACCGGGACAGGGGAGTGAAAAACTGTTTTTT. As protein: CASSLPGQGSEKLFF.

The J gene is TRBJ2-7, the V gene TRBV4-1; 7 bases agree with TRBD1. The CDR3 sequence is 15 residues long. Trimming took 1 base from V and 6 from J; bases not matched to a gene: 9. The germline V gene encodes CDR1 MGHRA and CDR2 YSYEKL. The CDR3 loop is CASSQVLDRAVEQYF. DNA of the CDR3: TGCGCCAGCAGCCAAGTGTTAGACAGGGCCGTCGAGCAGTACTTC.

V and J are TRBV19 and TRBJ2-1; a possible D gene is TRBD2 (5 bases). V was pared by 11 bases and J by 1 base, with 15 bases between. Germline-derived CDR1 and CDR2 are LNHDA and SQIVND (reference sequence). This CDR3 has 14 amino acids. The CDR3 is CASSGWRSYNEQFF. The CDR3 bases are TGTGCCTCAAGCGGCTGGAGGTCCTACAATGAGCAGTTCTTC.

The chain employs TRBV2 and TRBJ2-3, with TRBD2 identical over 11 bases. The trim removed 0 bases at V and 1 base at J, leaving 3 bases unmatched. CDR1 is SNHLY, CDR2 FYNNEI, per germline. This CDR3 is 17 amino acids long. The CDR3 reads CASSEAGLADRTDTQYF. In nucleotides, the CDR3 is TGTGCCAGCAGTGAAGCGGGACTAGCGGACCGCACAGATACGCAGTATTTT.

The V call is TRBV9, the J call TRBJ1-6; TRBD1 aligns across 8 bases. CDR1 and CDR2 (germline): SGDLS, YYNGEE. The length of the CDR3 is 17 residues. Losses at the gene ends were 1 base for V and 3 bases for J; bases not matched to a gene: 6. CDR3 residues: CASSVNLGTGYNSPLHF. As DNA, the CDR3 is TGTGCCAGCAGCGTAAATTTAGGGACAGGCTATAATTCACCCCTCCACTTT.

This chain links TRBV28 with TRBJ2-7; 15 bases match TRBD2. Germline values: CDR1 MDHEN, CDR2 SYDVKM. The CDR3 contains 18 residues. V trimming: 3 bases; J trimming: 2 bases; junction bases outside the gene matches: 8. The CDR3 coding sequence is TGTGCCAGCAGTTTTTTAACGGGACTAGCGGGGGGACCCTACGAGCAGTACGTC. Translating it yields CASSFLTGLAGGPYEQYV.

This clone appeared once. The chain is built from TRBV6-6 and TRBJ1-2; 7 bases line up with TRBD1. Per germline, CDR1 MNHNY and CDR2 SVGAGI (reference sequence). V was clipped by 4 bases and J by 8 bases; unmatched bases: 13. This CDR3 has 15 amino acids. The CDR3, as DNA: TGTGCCAGCAGTTCTTCCGGTGAGGGGGCAGGAGGCTACACCTTC. Its protein is CASSSSGEGAGGYTF.

CDR3 loop: CASSQQLGTGGGYTF. The CDR3, as DNA: TGTGCCAGCAGCCAGCAACTCGGGACAGGGGGAGGGTACACCTTC. V gene TRBV28 combines with J gene TRBJ1-2, with 11 bases fitting TRBD1. Germline lookup yields CDR1 MDHEN and CDR2 SYDVKM. The V segment lost 6 bases and the J segment 11 bases; nucleotides outside the gene matches: 14. The length of the CDR3 is 15 residues.

The gene calls are TRBV10-3 and TRBJ2-3; perhaps TRBD1 as D (6 bases). This CDR3 contains 16 residues. Germline assignment: CDR1 ENHRY and CDR2 SYGVKD. V lost 2 bases and J 4 bases, leaving 16 bases between the germline ends. The CDR3 DNA reads as TGTGCCATCAGTGAGGTTGGTCAGGGGAACGCAGATACGCAGTATTTT. Translating it yields CAISEVGQGNADTQYF.

The rearrangement uses TRBV3-1 (or the pseudogene TRBV3-2) and TRBJ1-1; 8 bases agree with TRBD1. Trimming at V came to 6 bases and at J to 4 bases, leaving 4 bases not matched to a gene. The CDR3 runs 13 residues. The germline CDR1 and CDR2 sequences are LGHDT and YNNKEL (reference sequence). CDR3 protein: CASRKGQATEAFF. In nucleotides, the CDR3 is TGTGCCAGCAGGAAGGGACAGGCCACTGAAGCTTTCTTT.

The V and J genes are TRBV7-2 and TRBJ1-1; D is possibly TRBD1 (5 bases). The V end lost 1 base, the J end lost 5 bases, and 11 bases lay between the germline ends. Germline CDR1 and CDR2: SGHTA and FQGNSA. CDR3 length equals 14 residues. The CDR3 nucleotides read TGTGCCAGCAGCTTAGGGGGCGCGAGGACTGAAGCTTTCTTT. It is translated as CASSLGGARTEAFF.

This clone was seen only once. The gene calls are TRBV11-2 and TRBJ1-6; 9 bases line up with TRBD1. The germline gives CDR1 SGHAT, CDR2 FQNNGV. J lost 7 bases, V lost 5 bases, and 6 bases had no gene match. The CDR3 has 15 amino acids. CDR3 nucleotide sequence: TGTGCCAGCAGCGGGGGACAGGGAGAAAATTCACCCCTCCACTTT. This encodes CASSGGQGENSPLHF.

In this sample, this clone turned up a few times. This chain connects TRBV7-9 to TRBJ1-2; D is unresolved. V lost 0 bases and J lost 4, with 6 bases in between. This CDR3 region has 13 residues. From germline, CDR1 is SEHNR and CDR2 FQNEAQ (reference sequence). CDR3 loop: CASSLAQFYGYTF. The CDR3 bases are TGTGCCAGCAGCTTAGCACAATTCTATGGCTACACCTTC.

This clone came up a few times. The chain combines TRBV19 with TRBJ2-1; unclear D gene. Germline CDR1 LNHDA, CDR2 SQIVND (reference sequence). Trimming removed 5 bases at V and 3 bases at J, with 8 bases between. The CDR3 sequence is 13 residues long. The CDR3 reads CASSGNGYNEQFF. CDR3 in DNA: TGTGCCAGTAGTGGCAATGGCTACAATGAGCAGTTCTTC.

Written as DNA, the CDR3 is TGTGCCAGCAGTGAGTGGGGGGACAGCCTCACAGATACGCAGTATTTT. This sequence encodes CASSEWGDSLTDTQYF. The chain has TRBV2 and TRBJ2-3, with D maybe TRBD1 (7 bases). This CDR3 spans 16 amino acids. V lost 3 bases and J 2 bases, leaving 15 bases between the germline ends. Germline-derived CDR1 and CDR2 are SNHLY and FYNNEI.